The rows below give T cell receptor beta chains drawn from one sample of a study of T cell responses to AZD1222 COVID-19 vaccine. Sequencing was performed with immunoSEQ multiplex PCR; in TCRdb, only in-frame clones are kept and a portion is missing. This sample yields 90,000 to 120,000 clones, of which around 89% are seen a single time; approximately 19% belongs to the top ten. The specimen comprised peripheral blood, sampled on day 0 of AZD1222 vaccination. These receptor sequences come from an adult in good health. CDR3s leave out the opening cysteine and the closing phenylalanine or tryptophan. D genes are given only for firm matches. Only some rows state a clone size, as once, few, many or a class for expanded clones.

d_call | j_call | clone_size | v_call | cdr3_aa
TRBD2 | TRBJ2-3 | NA | TRBV7-2 | ASSLVGTSGGPSTDTQY
NA | TRBJ1-2 | NA | TRBV19 | ASRNLQEPNYGYT
NA | TRBJ1-2 | NA | TRBV4-1 | ASSQEGPQT
NA | TRBJ2-7 | few | TRBV2 | ASRPDSTYEQY
TRBD1 | TRBJ2-7 | once | TRBV7-9 | ASSHRDRASYEQY
NA | TRBJ1-5 | NA | TRBV27 | ASSSVGDYSNQPQH
NA | TRBJ2-1 | NA | TRBV14 | ASSQLKRTPGPLNEQF
NA | TRBJ2-5 | NA | TRBV19 | ASKGTHGGETQY
NA | TRBJ2-7 | NA | TRBV3-1/TRBV3-2 | ASSQGGYEQY
NA | TRBJ1-4 | NA | TRBV4-1 | ASSQDLARVNEKLF
NA | TRBJ2-1 | NA | TRBV12-2 | ASRPRDRGVYNEQF
TRBD1 | TRBJ1-2 | NA | TRBV18 | ASSQNPTGAPGGYGYT
NA | TRBJ1-2 | NA | TRBV6-5 | ASRADGSANYGYT
NA | TRBJ1-1 | NA | TRBV9 | ASSPRWGVEAF
TRBD1 | TRBJ1-6 | NA | TRBV6-1 | ASSEGGTGSDSPLH
NA | TRBJ1-2 | NA | TRBV6-5 | ASRLGGDWVYGYT
NA | TRBJ1-1 | NA | TRBV6-6 | ASSNGQFEAF
TRBD1 | TRBJ2-2 | NA | TRBV13 | ASSLGDRGKTGELF
NA | TRBJ1-1 | NA | TRBV12-5 | ASGLSKGTEAF
NA | TRBJ2-3 | NA | TRBV5-1 | ASSRFSTDTQY
TRBD1 | TRBJ1-2 | once | TRBV5-4 | ASSRMGNQGANYGYT
TRBD1 | TRBJ2-7 | NA | TRBV6-2/TRBV6-3 | ASSYGQGPYEQY
NA | TRBJ1-3 | NA | TRBV7-9 | ASSWDTSGNTIY
NA | TRBJ2-2 | NA | TRBV7-6 | ASSLGQENTGELF
NA | TRBJ2-1 | NA | TRBV28 | ASSLGGGNNEQF
TRBD1 | TRBJ1-1 | NA | TRBV12-3/TRBV12-4 | ASSLQGAGAF
TRBD1 | TRBJ1-4 | NA | TRBV19 | ASSFRKGGATEKLF
NA | TRBJ2-1 | few | TRBV10-1 | ASSEGFGILSNEQF
NA | TRBJ2-1 | NA | TRBV2 | ASKVGVGGDNEQF
TRBD1 | TRBJ1-6 | NA | TRBV2 | ASNTGQGSSPLH
TRBD2 | TRBJ2-3 | NA | TRBV19 | ASSNRTSGGADTQY
TRBD1 | TRBJ2-1 | NA | TRBV7-3 | ASSLTRDRGSEQF
NA | TRBJ1-3 | NA | TRBV10-1 | ASSESGSGNTIY
NA | TRBJ2-1 | NA | TRBV7-9 | ASSFERDNEQF
NA | TRBJ1-2 | NA | TRBV15 | ATSPGLLTAYGYT
TRBD1 | TRBJ1-4 | NA | TRBV3-1/TRBV3-2 | ASSQEGGRGNEKLF
NA | TRBJ2-7 | NA | TRBV13 | ASSTRDFYEQY
NA | TRBJ2-7 | few | TRBV7-6 | ASSSLKDSSYEQY
NA | TRBJ1-3 | large | TRBV11-2 | ASSLVWPSGNTIY
NA | TRBJ1-3 | NA | TRBV30 | AWSVDGNTIY
TRBD1 | TRBJ1-2 | NA | TRBV4-1 | ASSQDGQGPSYGYT